Reported below is one T cell receptor (beta chain). The clone's antigen remains unknown. Qualities for individual bases were not recorded, and no much larger clone is one base off. V loses 2 bases of germline sequence and J loses 0 bases, and the interval between the two ends is 4 bases. Inclusive of the bounding cysteine and phenylalanine, the CDR3 is 14 residues long. Left in the record is the CDR3 DNA by itself, 42 bases read in frame from the first base. The CDR1 and CDR2 encoded by the germline V gene are SGHTA and FQGNSA. This sample is part of a study of Ad26.COV2.S vaccination and SARS-CoV-2 variants (TCRdb year 2021). At the level of the whole study: TCRbeta repertoire sequencing served as the tool for gauging how specific and how broad the SARS-CoV-2-reactive T cell receptors were following Ad26.COV2.S vaccination. The TCR-sequenced set comprised around 32 samples: around 20 Ad26.COV2.S vaccine recipients, 5 placebo recipients and 8 SARS-CoV-2 convalescent individuals.

TCRbeta CDR3 regions were sequenced with the immunoSEQ Assay. After extraction, genomic DNA underwent amplification by bias-controlled multiplex PCR, followed by high-throughput sequencing. As for the authors' bioinformatics: To quantify the absolute abundance of every unique TCRbeta CDR3 region, sequences were collapsed and filtered. Usable DNA was measured by amplifying reference genes present in all nucleated cells, and TCRbeta template counts were normalized to that usable DNA to estimate T cell fraction. Repertoire TCRs were annotated as SARS-CoV-2-specific when V gene, CDR3 amino acid sequence and J gene were exactly matched to a known reactive TCR set. The reference SARS-CoV-2 TCR set was obtained from MIRA and was filtered for enrichment in COVID-19-positive ImmuneCODE repertoires, whereby public or cross-reactive TCRs were removed. Based on the MIRA antigens, annotated TCRs were further analysed at the level of specific ORF or position within ORF. Breadth was defined as annotated unique rearrangements over total unique productive rearrangements; depth was the summed frequency of those rearrangements. Group comparisons of TCR breadth used two-sided Wilcoxon rank-sum tests. TCRdb carries this immuneACCESS record with in-frame sequences only. Its versions omit some clonotypes, under half of them owing to an unresolved V gene in the studies checked, with the rest unexplained. The V and J calls and the clone size are those of that table, but D and trimming were determined from the DNA. The sample table holds approximately 97,000 clones, of which 60% to 85% were seen once. The leading ten clones occupy 17% of the sample.

Paper-wide results and their limitations: Spike-specific TCR breadth was higher in Ad26.COV2.S recipients than in placebo recipients (P = 0.0014). Non-spike TCR breadth was comparable between vaccine and placebo recipients, consistent with the vaccine containing only spike. The authors noted that total T cell responses may have been underestimated by the TCR breadth and depth analyses. After vaccination, substantial breadth of spike-specific CD8+ and CD4+ T cell responses was reported.

The time point label, as the study defines it: individuals recovered from natural SARS-CoV-2 infection. The rearranged segments are TRBV7-2 and TRBJ2-2; the D gene is not confidently resolved. The source material was peripheral blood, sampled after recovery from COVID-19. This clonotype originated in a human donor who had recovered from COVID-19. The DNA reads as follows: TGTGCCAGCAGCTTATCCACGAACACCGGGGAGCTGTTTTTT. It translates to CASSLSTNTGELFF.